Listed here is a single T cell receptor (beta chain). Antigen specificity is unknown. This sample stems from a study of quantifying T cell responses using KT2 cells. Study-level information: RNA was reverse transcribed with TCR alpha and beta constant-region primers. Study-wide results and limits: Even the lowest spike-in, about one KT2 cell per 100,000 PBMC, yielded detectable KT2 sequences. Counts of KT2 alpha and beta sequences rose linearly with the number of KT2 cells added.

Each cDNA got a UMI-containing oligo ligated at its 3' end. First-round PCR used roughly 4 cycles and beta primers RC1.1 and RC1.2 covering TRBC1 and TRBC2. A single record per CDR3 protein comes from TCRdb applying MiXCR to the UMI-ligation and nested PCR reads. The data hold 40,000 to 55,000 distinct CDR3 sequences, with roughly 10% observed a single time. Per the germline V gene, CDR1 is MNHEY and CDR2 is SVGEGT. The CDR3 is 12 residues long. Deletions cut 5 bases from V and 2 bases from J, with 6 bases between. KT2 cells were mixed with fixed PBMC numbers at varying ratios. Material: PBMCs spiked with cells of the T cell clone KT2. The V call is TRBV6-2 or TRBV6-3, the J call TRBJ2-5; D is unclear. The receptor comes from a human donor. CDR3 amino acids: CASSAVQETQYF. CDR3 DNA sequence: TGTGCCAGCAGTGCCGTACAAGAGACCCAGTACTTC.